This paragraph reports one T cell receptor (beta chain). This CDR3 comprises 16 residues. Germline loops: CDR1 SGHRS, CDR2 YFSETQ. J was trimmed by 2 bases and V by 0 bases; bases with no gene match: 6. This record comes from a study of graft-versus-host responses after intestinal transplantation. Study at large: Recipients had transplants, and these were multivisceral, liver-intestinal, or isolated intestinal.

Assay: immunoSEQ multiplex PCR; the TCRdb copy retains only in-frame clones and omits some. Here the sample spans around 20,000 clones, just over 75% being singletons. Intraepithelial and lamina propria lymphocytes were released after the graft tissue was processed. This material consisted of ileum tissue, taken 12 days after intestinal transplant. The chain links TRBV5-1 to TRBJ2-3; TRBD1 matches 7 bases. The clonotype comes from a human patient who received an intestinal transplant, so some T cells may come from the graft donor. The chain's CDR3 is CASSLGAGTATDTQYF. The CDR3 DNA sequence: TGCGCCAGCAGCTTGGGTGCCGGGACAGCCACAGATACGCAGTATTTT.